These T cell receptor beta chains were read from a single sample in a study of blood T cells in healthy people across ages. TCRdb ran MiXCR on the 5' RACE reads and lists one entry per CDR3 protein. This sample has some 1.6 million distinct CDR3 sequences; around 36% occur once, and the top ten carry roughly 10%. The sample comprised blood. Receptor source: a woman in her twenties or thirties in good health. CDR3s include the opening cysteine and the closing phenylalanine or tryptophan. A D gene is named only where the DNA matches it firmly. Size values are once, few and many counts, or a class for expanded clones, and some rows have none.

size	V	length	J	D	DNA	CDR3
-	TRBV3-1	17	TRBJ2-1	-	TGTGCCAGCAGCCAAGATGGTAACTCCCCTGGTTACAATGAGCAGTTCTTC	CASSQDGNSPGYNEQFF
many	TRBV29-1	14	TRBJ2-7	-	TGCAGCGTTGCTATCACATCGCTAACCTACGAGCAGTACTTC	CSVAITSLTYEQYF
few	TRBV3-1	14	TRBJ1-2	-	TGTGCCAGCAGCCTAAAGTCGGGGAACTATGGCTACACCTTC	CASSLKSGNYGYTF
few	TRBV5-1	14	TRBJ2-7	-	TGCGCCAGCAGCTACCGGACTAAGGGCTACGAGCAGTACTTC	CASSYRTKGYEQYF
-	TRBV20-1	12	TRBJ2-4	TRBD1	TGCAGTGGCGGACAGGGGAAGGGCATTCAGTACTTC	CSGGQGKGIQYF
-	TRBV3-1	16	TRBJ1-2	TRBD1	TGTGCCAGCAGTCTTTCAGGGGGTCCGTTGTCCCGTGGCTACACCTTC	CASSLSGGPLSRGYTF
-	TRBV4-1	15	TRBJ1-2	-	TGCGCCAGCAGCCAAGGGACAGTCCTTAGCTATGGCTACACCTTC	CASSQGTVLSYGYTF
-	TRBV7-2	15	TRBJ2-7	-	TGTGCCAGCAGCTCCCCGGGGGTGGGTGTCTACGAGCAGTACTTC	CASSSPGVGVYEQYF
-	TRBV6-2/TRBV6-3	16	TRBJ1-5	-	TGTGCCAGCAGTTACGTTCGGGGAAGGAGCAATCAGCCCCAGCATTTT	CASSYVRGRSNQPQHF
-	TRBV5-1	14	TRBJ2-2	TRBD2	TGCGCCAGCAGCTGGAGCGGGGCCACCGGGGAGCTGTTTTTT	CASSWSGATGELFF
few	TRBV7-9	16	TRBJ2-2	TRBD2	TGTGCCAGCAGCTTAGCCACTAGCGGGGGGACCGGGGAGCTGTTTTTT	CASSLATSGGTGELFF
few	TRBV20-1	12	TRBJ1-2	-	TGCAGTGCTAGTATGGGGGGCTATGGCTACACCTTC	CSASMGGYGYTF
-	TRBV5-1	15	TRBJ2-7	-	TGCGCCAGCAGCCCGAATGCCGACGTAACCTACGAGCAGTACTTC	CASSPNADVTYEQYF
-	TRBV10-3	14	TRBJ1-1	TRBD1	TGTGCCATCGGCGAGACAGGGATGAACACTGAAGCTTTCTTT	CAIGETGMNTEAFF
-	TRBV20-1	13	TRBJ2-3	TRBD2	TGCAGTGCTATGCGGGGGAACACAGATACGCAGTATTTT	CSAMRGNTDTQYF
-	TRBV20-1	16	TRBJ2-2	-	TGCAGTGCCAAAACACCGGGACTTCCAGGGGGCGGGGAGCTGTTTTTT	CSAKTPGLPGGGELFF
-	TRBV27	13	TRBJ2-1	-	TGTGCCAGCAGTTCCCTCAGCGGGGACAGACAGTTCTTC	CASSSLSGDRQFF
-	TRBV28	15	TRBJ1-2	-	TGTGCCAGCAGTTTCTTGGACAGTCTGGTTTATGGCTACACCTTC	CASSFLDSLVYGYTF
-	TRBV12-3/TRBV12-4	15	TRBJ1-2	-	TGTGCCAGCAGTCAAACAGGGAGCGGGGTCTATGGCTACACCTTC	CASSQTGSGVYGYTF
once	TRBV20-1	16	TRBJ1-1	TRBD1	TGCAGTGCTGGGGGGGGGCCGGGACAGGAGAACACTGAAGCTTTCTTT	CSAGGGPGQENTEAFF
few	TRBV28	15	TRBJ1-1	-	TGTGCCAGCAGCACTACTACTAAACGGGGGTCTGAAGCTTTCTTT	CASSTTTKRGSEAFF
-	TRBV5-1	13	TRBJ1-2	-	TGCGCCAGCAGCTTCGGACAGTCTGGCGGCTACACCTTC	CASSFGQSGGYTF
-	TRBV20-1	11	TRBJ2-5	-	TGCAGTGCTTTTGATGAGGAGACCCAGTACTTC	CSAFDEETQYF
-	TRBV7-7	16	TRBJ2-3	-	TGTGCCAGCAGCCCAGCGGTCCGGGGGGCTACAGATACGCAGTATTTT	CASSPAVRGATDTQYF
-	TRBV25-1	14	TRBJ2-5	TRBD2	TGTGCCAGCAGCGCGGACCCGGGGGGGGAGACCCAGTACTTC	CASSADPGGETQYF
-	TRBV12-3/TRBV12-4	13	TRBJ2-6	-	TGTGCCACCTATCCCTCTGGGGCCGACGTCCTGACTTTC	CATYPSGADVLTF
-	TRBV6-2/TRBV6-3	14	TRBJ1-2	-	TGTGCCAGCAGTCAATCCGGGAGGAGCTATGGCCACACCTTC	CASSQSGRSYGHTF
few	TRBV5-1	15	TRBJ2-7	-	TGCGCCAGCAGCTCAGCGGTAGCGGCCGGGGACGAGCAGTACTTC	CASSSAVAAGDEQYF
-	TRBV28	15	TRBJ1-2	TRBD1	TGTGCCAGCAGTTTAATTTCCAGGGGGCTGGATGGCTACACCTTC	CASSLISRGLDGYTF
few	TRBV9	15	TRBJ2-1	TRBD1	TGTGCCAGCAGCGTAGAGGGGACAGGCTGGAATGAGCAGTTCTTC	CASSVEGTGWNEQFF
-	TRBV24-1	15	TRBJ2-5	TRBD2	TGTGCCACCAGTGATTCGGGGGGTGGTGGAGAGACCCAGTACTTC	CATSDSGGGGETQYF
few	TRBV3-1	14	TRBJ2-7	-	TGTGCCAGCAGCCCGGAGGGATTCTACTACGAGCAGTACTTC	CASSPEGFYYEQYF
-	TRBV4-1	10	TRBJ1-1	-	TGCGCCTGGTGGGGCACTGAAGCTTTCTTT	CAWWGTEAFF
-	TRBV20-1	15	TRBJ2-7	-	TGCAGTGCTAACCCAGGGACCGGCGTTGGGTACGAGCAGTACTTC	CSANPGTGVGYEQYF
-	TRBV10-3	14	TRBJ2-7	-	TGTGCCATCAGTGAGCCCCAGGGCTGGGACGAGCAGTACTTC	CAISEPQGWDEQYF
-	TRBV7-9	13	TRBJ2-3	-	TGTGCCAGCAGCTTTGACGGAACAGATACGCAGTATTTT	CASSFDGTDTQYF
many	TRBV20-1	14	TRBJ2-7	TRBD2	TGCAGTGCTAGAGAGGGACTAGCGTCTCACGAGCAGTACTTC	CSAREGLASHEQYF
few	TRBV6-1	17	TRBJ1-5	-	TGTGCCAGCAGTGAATTGGTGACAGGCGTGGGAAATCAGCCCCAGCATTTT	CASSELVTGVGNQPQHF
-	TRBV7-6	14	TRBJ1-6	-	TGTGCCAGCAGCTTATCCTCCGGGGATTCACCCCTCCACTTT	CASSLSSGDSPLHF
-	TRBV11-2	14	TRBJ2-2	-	TGTGCCAGCAGCTCCTTACAGGGAGTGGGGGAGCTGTTTTTT	CASSSLQGVGELFF
-	TRBV4-1	15	TRBJ2-2	-	TGCGCCAGCAGCCGCGGACCGAGGGGCACCGGGGAGCTGTTTTTT	CASSRGPRGTGELFF
many	TRBV6-1	15	TRBJ2-7	TRBD1	TGTGCCAGCAGTGAAGGGGGGACAGGGTACTACGAGCAGTACTTC	CASSEGGTGYYEQYF
few	TRBV5-1	16	TRBJ2-1	-	TGCGCCAGCAGCTTCCTGATGAGCGCGGGGTACAATGAGCAGTTCTTC	CASSFLMSAGYNEQFF
-	TRBV20-1	18	TRBJ2-1	TRBD2	TGCAGTGCCCTCGCACTAGCGGGGGTTTACAGCTCCTACAATGAGCAGTTCTTC	CSALALAGVYSSYNEQFF
-	TRBV12-3/TRBV12-4	13	TRBJ2-5	TRBD2	TGTGCCTGCAGCGTAGCGGGGGTGGAGACCCAGTACTTC	CACSVAGVETQYF
-	TRBV2	11	TRBJ1-5	-	TGTGCCAGCAGGGACCATCAGCCCCAGCATTTT	CASRDHQPQHF
many	TRBV6-4	15	TRBJ2-7	-	TGTGCCAGCAGTGACTCGGAGGGGGTCATCTACGAGCAGTACTTC	CASSDSEGVIYEQYF
few	TRBV3-1	16	TRBJ1-1	-	TGTGCCAGCAGCCAAGAACTAATGGCAGCTCCTTGGTTTGCTTTCTTT	CASSQELMAAPWFAFF